The next 26 T cell receptor beta chains were all read from a single sample in a study of blood T cells in healthy people across ages. The use of a sample-barcoded 5' primer and a J-beta primer mix characterized a second PCR of roughly 7 to 12 cycles. MiXCR, applied by TCRdb to the 5' RACE reads, yields one record per CDR3 protein. In the table there are 800,000 or so distinct CDR3 sequences, under 80% of which are singletons. The sequencing sample was made of blood. These receptors were collected from a man aged 25 to 40 in good health.

The chain couples TRBV10-3 to TRBJ2-1; 15 bases are a match to TRBD2. Trimming took 10 bases from V and 2 from J; bases not matched to a gene: 3. This CDR3 has 15 residues. Germline values: CDR1 ENHRY, CDR2 SYGVKD. The CDR3 protein is CATGTSGGTYNEQFF. For the CDR3, the DNA is TGTGCCACCGGGACTAGCGGGGGGACCTACAATGAGCAGTTCTTC.

The J gene is TRBJ1-2, the V gene TRBV6-2 or TRBV6-3, with D perhaps matching TRBD1 (5 bases). Germline lookup yields CDR1 MNHEY and CDR2 SVGEGT. Trimming left V 6 bases short and J 4 bases short, with 9 bases between. The CDR3 consists of 12 residues. The CDR3 nucleotides are TGTGCCAGCAGCGATCAGGGCTATGGCTACACCTTC. It codes for CASSDQGYGYTF.

This sequence joins TRBV25-1 and TRBJ1-2; D call uncertain. Germline values: CDR1 MGHDK, CDR2 SYGVNS. The ends were cut back, 3 bases at V and 4 bases at J, with 12 bases in the middle. This CDR3 has 14 amino acids. The CDR3 sequence: CASSDSAFSYGYTF. In DNA, the CDR3 is TGTGCCAGCAGTGACAGTGCCTTTTCCTATGGCTACACCTTC.

The chain uses TRBV12-3 or TRBV12-4 and TRBJ1-4, with D tentatively TRBD1 (6 bases). The CDR3 runs to 15 residues. V lost 3 bases to trimming and J lost 7 bases, with 15 bases between them. The CDR3 DNA sequence: TGTGCCAGCAGTTTCAGGAGGCAGGGGAGTGAAAAACTGTTTTTT. It specifies CASSFRRQGSEKLFF.

This sequence joins TRBV6-6 and TRBJ2-4; 7 nucleotides align to TRBD1. CDR1 and CDR2 from the germline V gene are MNHNY and SVGAGI (reference sequence). The junction had 9 bases not matched to a gene; V was cut back by 5 bases and J by 5 bases. The length of the CDR3 is 15 residues. The CDR3 sequence: CASSTHTGVENIQYF. In DNA form, the CDR3 reads TGTGCCAGCAGTACCCACACAGGGGTGGAAAACATTCAGTACTTC.

The chain uses TRBV12-3 or TRBV12-4 and TRBJ2-1; D might be TRBD1 (5 bases). V was pared by 6 bases and J by 5 bases, with 20 bases between. The CDR3 runs 16 residues. The CDR3 spells CASSPDPGRRDNEQFF. CDR3 coding DNA: TGTGCCAGCAGCCCCGATCCAGGGCGTCGGGACAATGAGCAGTTCTTC.

This chain connects TRBV4-3 to TRBJ2-5; D remains unclear. V lost 2 bases and J 1 base, leaving 8 bases between the germline ends. Germline V CDR1 and CDR2: LGHNA, YSLEER. CDR3 size: 14 residues. The CDR3 nucleotides are TGCGCCAGCAGCCAATCTGAGTTCCAAGAGACCCAGTACTTC. It yields the protein CASSQSEFQETQYF.

The rearrangement links TRBV6-6 to TRBJ2-1; D is unclear. Germline assignment: CDR1 MNHNY and CDR2 SVGAGI (reference sequence). Trimming removed 7 bases from V and 6 bases from J, with 10 bases in between. The CDR3 is 12 amino acids. CDR3 nucleotide sequence: TGTGCCAGCAATAGGGCCCTCAATGAGCAGTTCTTC. It codes for CASNRALNEQFF.

This clonotype was counted a single time. V is TRBV5-1 and J is TRBJ2-5, with 8 bases that match TRBD1. The J segment lost 4 bases and the V segment lost 0 bases, leaving 11 bases of the junction unmatched. This CDR3 region has 17 residues. Germline CDR1 is SGHRS and CDR2 is YFSETQ. This chain's CDR3 is CASSLGSGTGRGETQYF. The CDR3 coding sequence is TGCGCCAGCAGCTTGGGGTCCGGGACAGGTAGAGGAGAGACCCAGTACTTC. The whole variable domain, remainder taken from reference TRBV5-1 and TRBJ2-5, is KAGVTQTPRYLIKTRGQQVTLSCSPISGHRSVSWYQQTPGQGLQFLFEYFSETQRNKGNFPGRFSGRQFSNSRSEMNVSTLELGDSALYLCASSLGSGTGRGETQYFGPGTRLLVL.

V gene TRBV6-5 combines with J gene TRBJ2-7, with D possibly being TRBD1 or TRBD2 (6 bases each). Germline-derived CDR1 and CDR2 are MNHEY and SVGAGI. V lost 7 bases, J lost 1 base, and 8 bases lay in between. The CDR3 length is 12 residues. DNA for the CDR3: TGTGCCAGCACGGGGGCGTCCTACGAGCAGTACTTC. Amino acids: CASTGASYEQYF.

The V gene is TRBV9, the J gene TRBJ1-1, with TRBD1 matching over 8 bases. The CDR3 length is 16 residues. The ends lost 4 bases at V and 0 bases at J; junction bases unmatched: 8. The germline V gene has CDR1 SGDLS and CDR2 YYNGEE. CDR3 nucleotides: TGTGCCAGCAGCATAGGACAGGGAGGCATGAACACTGAAGCTTTCTTT. Encoded protein: CASSIGQGGMNTEAFF.

V is TRBV18 and J is TRBJ2-3; perhaps TRBD2 as D (5 bases). Germline loops: CDR1 KGHSH, CDR2 LQKENI. The CDR3 length is 14 residues. Trimming left V 5 bases short and J 2 bases short, with 11 bases between. This chain's CDR3 is CASSGRITTDTQYF. CDR3 nucleotides: TGTGCCAGCTCAGGGAGAATAACCACAGATACGCAGTATTTT. The complete variable domain, with remaining parts taken from reference TRBV18 and TRBJ2-3, reads NAGVMQNPRHLVRRRGQEARLRCSPMKGHSHVYWYRQLPEEGLKFMVYLQKENIIDESGMPKERFSAEFPKEGPSILRIQQVVRGDSAAYFCASSGRITTDTQYFGPGTRLTVL.

This sequence joins TRBV6-2 or TRBV6-3 and TRBJ2-3; D not certain. CDR1 MNHEY and CDR2 SVGEGT come from the germline V gene. This CDR3 region has 12 residues. V was cut by 5 bases and J by 5 bases, with 8 bases left in between. CDR3 loop: CASSEKRDTQYF. DNA of the CDR3: TGTGCCAGCAGTGAAAAAAGAGATACGCAGTATTTT.

The chain couples TRBV27 to TRBJ2-4; TRBD1 might be the D (6 bases). V was cut by 5 bases and J by 0 bases, with 14 bases left in between. The length of the CDR3 is 16 residues. Germline CDR1 is MNHEY and CDR2 is SMNVEV (reference sequence). The chain's CDR3 is CASSPPGQLAKNIQYF. CDR3 nucleotide sequence: TGTGCCAGCAGTCCCCCGGGACAACTAGCCAAAAACATTCAGTACTTC.

The chain links TRBV10-3 to TRBJ2-5; D not resolved. Matching the DNA end better, TRBJ2-7 makes the J call doubtful. Germline CDR1 ENHRY, CDR2 SYGVKD. This CDR3 comprises 12 residues. CDR3 nucleotide sequence: TGTGCCATCAGCGGGCCGAGAGACGAGCAGTACTTC. The encoded protein is CAISGPRDEQYF.

The chain is built from TRBV29-1 and TRBJ2-4; the match to TRBD1 covers 7 bases. The DNA end is a closer match to TRBJ2-7, so the J assignment may be wrong. Germline CDR1 and CDR2: SQVTM and ANQGSEA. The CDR3 is 13 amino acids. The CDR3 region has the DNA TGCAGCGTTGCCCTGGGACAGAGCTACGAGCAGTACTTC. Translation gives CSVALGQSYEQYF.

The V gene is TRBV10-2, the J gene TRBJ2-1; TRBD2 aligns across 14 bases. The CDR3 sequence is 15 residues long. The V gene's germline CDR1 is WSHSY and CDR2 SAAADI. Trimming at V came to 6 bases and at J to 8 bases, leaving 6 bases not matched to a gene. The chain's CDR3 is CASSARLAGGHEQFF. CDR3 DNA: TGCGCCAGCAGCGCGCGACTAGCGGGGGGGCATGAGCAGTTCTTC.

The chain joins TRBV2 to TRBJ2-3; D is undetermined. CDR1 is SNHLY, CDR2 FYNNEI, per germline. V lost 4 bases and J 5 bases, leaving 10 bases between the germline ends. This CDR3 has 13 amino acids. CDR3 nucleotide sequence: TGTGCCAGCAGTGTCCGGCTAGAAGATACGCAGTATTTT. Residues: CASSVRLEDTQYF. The full variable domain, its missing parts supplied by reference TRBV2 and TRBJ2-3, is EPEVTQTPSHQVTQMGQEVILRCVPISNHLYFYWYRQILGQKVEFLVSFYNNEISEKSEIFDDQFSVERPDGSNFTLKIRSTKLEDSAMYFCASSVRLEDTQYFGPGTRLTVL.

In the case of this clonotype: At one end the junction does not follow the germline gene, possibly because of a read error. The V and J genes are TRBV29-1 and TRBJ2-7; no firm D call. Germline V gene sequence: CDR1 SQVTM, CDR2 ANQGSEA. The CDR3 has 10 residues. The CDR3 region has the DNA TGCAGCGCTGAATCCGGGGAGCAGTACTTC. It translates to CSAESGEQYF.

The chain joins TRBV4-3 to TRBJ1-2; D is unresolved. Looked up from germline, CDR1 is LGHNA and CDR2 is YSLEER. The V gene lost 1 base and the J gene lost 11 bases, with 11 bases spanning the gap. This CDR3 is 12 amino acids long. CDR3: CASSQADGGYTF. CDR3 in DNA: TGCGCCAGCAGCCAAGCGGATGGAGGATACACCTTC.

This clonotype was picked up one time. This rearrangement joins TRBV6-5 to TRBJ2-4; D may correspond to TRBD1 or TRBD2 (5 bases each). The better agreement between TRBJ2-7 and the DNA end casts doubt on the J call. The CDR3 is made up of 14 amino acids. Germline V gene lookup returns CDR1 MNHEY and CDR2 SVGAGI. The CDR3 protein is CASRPRLGVDEQYF. CDR3 nucleotide sequence: TGTGCCAGCAGGCCCCGCTTGGGGGTGGACGAGCAGTACTTC.

This clonotype has a handful of counts. The V and J genes are TRBV4-2 and TRBJ2-7; 7 bases line up with TRBD1. CDR3 length equals 15 residues. Germline V gene sequence: CDR1 LGHNA, CDR2 YNFKEQ. Losses at the gene ends were 4 bases for V and 0 bases for J; bases not matched to a gene: 6. The CDR3 region has the DNA TGTGCCAGCAGCCCTACAGGGGACGTCTCCTACGAGCAGTACTTC. This encodes CASSPTGDVSYEQYF.

This chain joins TRBV7-3 and TRBJ2-1; 7 positions match TRBD1. Trimming at V came to 0 bases and at J to 8 bases, leaving 7 bases not matched to a gene. CDR3 length: 15 residues. CDR1 and CDR2 (germline): SGHTA, FQGTGA. The CDR3 protein is CASSLTGTVSDEQFF. The CDR3 nucleotides read TGTGCCAGCAGCTTAACCGGGACAGTCTCGGATGAGCAGTTCTTC. Complete variable domain (other parts from reference TRBV7-3 and TRBJ2-1): GAGVSQTPSNKVTEKGKYVELRCDPISGHTALYWYRQSLGQGPEFLIYFQGTGAADDSGLPNDRFFAVRPEGSVSTLKIQRTERGDSAVYLCASSLTGTVSDEQFFGPGTRLTVL.

There are a few counts of this clonotype. The chain joins TRBV5-1 to TRBJ1-2, with TRBD1 as a possible D gene (5 bases). Germline V gene sequence: CDR1 SGHRS, CDR2 YFSETQ. The CDR3 consists of 15 residues. V gave up 4 bases and J gave up 6 bases, with 19 bases separating them. The CDR3 is CASSPKEVQGNGYTF. The CDR3 bases are TGCGCCAGCAGCCCGAAGGAAGTGCAGGGCAATGGCTACACCTTC.

The CDR3 sequence: CATAGTRGETQYF. CDR3 bases: TGTGCCACCGCCGGGACTAGGGGGGAGACCCAGTACTTC. V usage is TRBV24-1 and J usage is TRBJ2-7; TRBD2 matches at 8 bases. The J call is uncertain, as TRBJ2-5 better fits the DNA end. CDR3 length equals 13 residues. In germline, CDR1 is KGHDR, CDR2 SFDVKD.

The sample holds a few counts of this clonotype. The chain is built from TRBV15 and TRBJ2-1; D not certain. Germline lookup yields CDR1 LNHNV and CDR2 YYDKDF (reference sequence). CDR3 length: 12 amino acids. Trimming removed 3 bases at V and 3 bases at J, with 3 bases between. CDR3 DNA sequence: TGTGCCACCAGCAGGGGCTACAATGAGCAGTTCTTC. The encoded protein is CATSRGYNEQFF.